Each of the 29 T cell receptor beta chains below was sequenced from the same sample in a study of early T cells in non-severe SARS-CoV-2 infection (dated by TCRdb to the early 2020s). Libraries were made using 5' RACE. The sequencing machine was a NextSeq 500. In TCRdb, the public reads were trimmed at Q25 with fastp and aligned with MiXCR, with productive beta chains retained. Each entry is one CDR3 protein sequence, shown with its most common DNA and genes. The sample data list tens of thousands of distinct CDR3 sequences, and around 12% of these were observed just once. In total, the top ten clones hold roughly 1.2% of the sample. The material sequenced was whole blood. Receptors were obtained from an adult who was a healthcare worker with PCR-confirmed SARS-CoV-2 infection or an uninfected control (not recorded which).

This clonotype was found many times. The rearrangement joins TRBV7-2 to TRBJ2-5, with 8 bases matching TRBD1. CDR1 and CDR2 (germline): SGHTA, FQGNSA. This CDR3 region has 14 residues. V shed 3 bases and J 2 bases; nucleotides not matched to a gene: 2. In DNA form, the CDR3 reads TGTGCCAGCAGCTTCCAGGGGGCTCAAGAGACCCAGTACTTC. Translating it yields CASSFQGAQETQYF.

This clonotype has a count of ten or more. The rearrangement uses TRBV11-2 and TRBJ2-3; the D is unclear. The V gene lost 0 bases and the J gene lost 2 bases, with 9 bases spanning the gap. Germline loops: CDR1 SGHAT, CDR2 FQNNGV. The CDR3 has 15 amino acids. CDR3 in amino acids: CASSLEGLPTDTQYF. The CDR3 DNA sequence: TGTGCCAGCAGCTTAGAGGGGTTACCCACAGATACGCAGTATTTT.

The CDR3 here is CASSLEGFYNEQFF. The CDR3 region has the DNA TGTGCCAGCAGCCTCGAAGGGTTCTACAATGAGCAGTTCTTC. The chain carries TRBV3-1 and TRBJ2-1, with no clear D. V was clipped by 4 bases and J by 3 bases, with 10 bases between them. The CDR3 spans 14 residues. Germline CDR1 and CDR2: LGHDT and YNNKEL (reference sequence).

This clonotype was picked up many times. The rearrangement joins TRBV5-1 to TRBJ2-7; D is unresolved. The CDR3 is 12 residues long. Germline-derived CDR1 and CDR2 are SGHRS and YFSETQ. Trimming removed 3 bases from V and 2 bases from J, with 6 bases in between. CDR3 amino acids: CASSSKPYEQYF. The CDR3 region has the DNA TGCGCCAGCAGCTCGAAACCCTACGAGCAGTACTTC.

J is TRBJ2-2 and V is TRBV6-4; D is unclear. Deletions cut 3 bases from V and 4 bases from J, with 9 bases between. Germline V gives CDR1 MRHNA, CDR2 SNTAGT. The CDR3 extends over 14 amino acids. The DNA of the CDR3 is TGTGCCAGCAGTGAGATAGCCACCACCGGGGAGCTGTTTTTT. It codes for CASSEIATTGELFF.

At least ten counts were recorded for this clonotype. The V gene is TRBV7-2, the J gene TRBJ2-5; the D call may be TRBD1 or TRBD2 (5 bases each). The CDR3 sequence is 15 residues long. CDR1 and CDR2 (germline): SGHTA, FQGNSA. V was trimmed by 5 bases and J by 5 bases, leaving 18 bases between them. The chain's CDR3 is CASSARRTSGETQYF. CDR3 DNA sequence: TGTGCCAGCAGCGCTCGACGGACATCGGGGGAGACCCAGTACTTC.

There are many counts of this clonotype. As DNA, the CDR3 is TGTGCCAGTAGTATTTCCGGACAGCCCCAGCATTTT. Its translation: CASSISGQPQHF. The J gene is TRBJ1-5, the V gene TRBV19; D is unclear. Between the trimmed V and J ends, which lost 3 bases and 7 bases, there was a span of 7 bases. The CDR3 consists of 12 residues. Germline CDR1 is LNHDA and CDR2 is SQIVND (reference sequence).

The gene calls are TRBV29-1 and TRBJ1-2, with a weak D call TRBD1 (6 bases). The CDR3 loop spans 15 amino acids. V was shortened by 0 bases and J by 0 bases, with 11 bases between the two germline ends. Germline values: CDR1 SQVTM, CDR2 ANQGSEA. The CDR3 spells CSVEDGQGTNYGYTF. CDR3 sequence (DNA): TGCAGCGTTGAAGATGGTCAGGGGACTAACTATGGCTACACCTTC. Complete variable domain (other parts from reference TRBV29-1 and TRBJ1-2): SAVISQKPSRDICQRGTSLTIQCQVDSQVTMMFWYRQQPGQSLTLIATANQGSEATYESGFVIDKFPISRPNLTFSTLTVSNMSPEDSSIYLCSVEDGQGTNYGYTFGSGTRLTVV.

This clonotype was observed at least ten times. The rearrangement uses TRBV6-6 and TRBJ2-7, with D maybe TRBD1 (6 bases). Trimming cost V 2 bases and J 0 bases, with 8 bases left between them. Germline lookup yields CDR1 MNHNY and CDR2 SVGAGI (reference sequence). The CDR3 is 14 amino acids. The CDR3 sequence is CASSYGQYSYEQYF. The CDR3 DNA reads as TGTGCCAGCAGTTACGGACAGTACTCCTACGAGCAGTACTTC.

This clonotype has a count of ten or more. The DNA for the CDR3 is TGTGCCAGCAGCTCACGGGGGGCAACTAATGAAAAACTGTTTTTT. Protein product: CASSSRGATNEKLFF. V usage is TRBV7-8 and J usage is TRBJ1-4, with D perhaps matching TRBD1 (5 bases). Trimming stripped 4 bases from V and 0 bases from J, with 9 bases between. CDR3 size: 15 residues. Looked up from germline, CDR1 is SGHVS and CDR2 is FQNEAQ. The full variable domain, with the rest looked up from reference TRBV7-8 and TRBJ1-4, is GAGVSQSPRYKVAKRGQDVALRCDPISGHVSLFWYQQALGQGPEFLTYFQNEAQLDKSGLPSDRFFAERPEGSVSTLKIQRTQQEDSAVYLCASSSRGATNEKLFFGSGTQLSVL.

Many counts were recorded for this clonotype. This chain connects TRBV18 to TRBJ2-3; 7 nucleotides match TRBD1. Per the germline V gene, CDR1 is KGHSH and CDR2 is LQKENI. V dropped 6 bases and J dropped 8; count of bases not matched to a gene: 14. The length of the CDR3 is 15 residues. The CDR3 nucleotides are TGTGCCAGCTCTCCGGACAGGCCCCCGCGAGGTACGCAGTATTTT. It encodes CASSPDRPPRGTQYF.

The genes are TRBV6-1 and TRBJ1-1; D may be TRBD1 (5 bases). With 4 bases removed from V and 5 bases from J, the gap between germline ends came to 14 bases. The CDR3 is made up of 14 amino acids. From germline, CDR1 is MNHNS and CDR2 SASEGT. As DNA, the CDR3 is TGTGCCAGCAGTGTTACCAGGGTGAGGACTGAAGCTTTCTTT. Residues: CASSVTRVRTEAFF.

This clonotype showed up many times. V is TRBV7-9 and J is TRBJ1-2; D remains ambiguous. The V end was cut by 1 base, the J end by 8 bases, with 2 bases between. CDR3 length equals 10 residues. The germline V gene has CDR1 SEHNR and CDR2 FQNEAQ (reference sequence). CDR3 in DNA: TGTGCCAGCAGCTTAGACGGCTACACCTTC. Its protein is CASSLDGYTF.

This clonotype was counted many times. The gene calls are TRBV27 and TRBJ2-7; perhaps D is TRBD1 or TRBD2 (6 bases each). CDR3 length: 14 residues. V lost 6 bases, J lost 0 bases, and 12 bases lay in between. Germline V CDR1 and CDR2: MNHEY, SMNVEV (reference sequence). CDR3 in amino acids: CASRRGGSSYEQYF. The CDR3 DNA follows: TGTGCCAGCAGGAGAGGGGGGAGCTCCTACGAGCAGTACTTC.

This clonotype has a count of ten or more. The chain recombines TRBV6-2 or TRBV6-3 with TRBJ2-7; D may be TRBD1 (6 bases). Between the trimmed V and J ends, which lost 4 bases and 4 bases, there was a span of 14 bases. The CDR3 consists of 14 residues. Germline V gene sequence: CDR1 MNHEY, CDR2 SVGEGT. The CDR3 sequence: CASSFFLGAYEQYF. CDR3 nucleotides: TGTGCCAGCAGTTTCTTTCTGGGGGCGTACGAGCAGTACTTC.

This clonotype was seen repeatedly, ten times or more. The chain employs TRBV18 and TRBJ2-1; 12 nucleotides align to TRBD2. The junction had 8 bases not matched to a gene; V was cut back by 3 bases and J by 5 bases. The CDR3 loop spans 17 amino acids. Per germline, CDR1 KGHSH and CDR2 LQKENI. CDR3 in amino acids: CASSPPGWTSGNNEQFF. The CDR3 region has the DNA TGTGCCAGCTCACCCCCGGGGTGGACTAGCGGGAACAATGAGCAGTTCTTC.

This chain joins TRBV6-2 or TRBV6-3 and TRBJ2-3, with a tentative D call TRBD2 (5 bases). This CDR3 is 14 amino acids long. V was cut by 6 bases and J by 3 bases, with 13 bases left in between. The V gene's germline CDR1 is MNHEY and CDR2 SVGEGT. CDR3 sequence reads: CASSLPGVTDTQYF. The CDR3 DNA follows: TGTGCCAGCAGCCTCCCCGGGGTGACAGATACGCAGTATTTT.

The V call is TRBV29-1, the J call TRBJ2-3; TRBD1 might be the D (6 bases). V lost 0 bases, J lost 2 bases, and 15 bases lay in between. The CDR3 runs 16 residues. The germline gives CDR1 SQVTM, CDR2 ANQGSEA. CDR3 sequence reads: CSVEDPARGHTDTQYF. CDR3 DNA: TGCAGCGTTGAAGATCCGGCCAGGGGTCACACAGATACGCAGTATTTT.

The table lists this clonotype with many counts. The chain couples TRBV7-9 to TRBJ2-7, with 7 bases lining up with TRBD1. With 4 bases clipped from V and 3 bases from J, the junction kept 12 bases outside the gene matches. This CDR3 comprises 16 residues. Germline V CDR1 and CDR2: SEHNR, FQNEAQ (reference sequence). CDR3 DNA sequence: TGTGCCAGCAGCTCTAAACTCCGGGACAGAGACTACGAGCAGTACTTC. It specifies CASSSKLRDRDYEQYF.

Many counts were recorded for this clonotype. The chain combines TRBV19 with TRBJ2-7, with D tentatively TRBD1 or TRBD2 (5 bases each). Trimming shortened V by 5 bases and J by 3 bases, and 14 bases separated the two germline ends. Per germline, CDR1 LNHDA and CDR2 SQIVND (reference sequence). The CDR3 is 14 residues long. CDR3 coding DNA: TGTGCCAGTAGTTACCGGGACCGAGACTACGAGCAGTACTTC. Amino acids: CASSYRDRDYEQYF.

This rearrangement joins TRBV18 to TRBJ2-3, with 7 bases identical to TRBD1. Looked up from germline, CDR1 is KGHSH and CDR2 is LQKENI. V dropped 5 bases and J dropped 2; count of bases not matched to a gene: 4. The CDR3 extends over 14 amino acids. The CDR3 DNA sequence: TGTGCCAGCTCAGGACAGGCACTCACAGATACGCAGTATTTT. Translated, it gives CASSGQALTDTQYF.

The CDR3 DNA reads TGCAGTGCTAGGCCCGCTCGCGGGGGGGCCTCGGGAGATACGCAGTATTTT. Protein product: CSARPARGGASGDTQYF. The rearrangement links TRBV20-1 to TRBJ2-3, with 9 bases aligning to TRBD2. CDR3 size: 17 residues. CDR1 DFQATT and CDR2 SNEGSKA come from the germline V gene (reference sequence). Trimming cost V 3 bases and J 5 bases; bases outside gene matches: 15.

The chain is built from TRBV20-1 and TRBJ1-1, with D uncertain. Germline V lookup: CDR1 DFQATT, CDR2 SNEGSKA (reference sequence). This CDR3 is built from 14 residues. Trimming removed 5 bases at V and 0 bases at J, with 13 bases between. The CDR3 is CSAPHPKVNTEAFF. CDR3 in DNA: TGCAGTGCTCCCCACCCAAAAGTGAACACTGAAGCTTTCTTT.

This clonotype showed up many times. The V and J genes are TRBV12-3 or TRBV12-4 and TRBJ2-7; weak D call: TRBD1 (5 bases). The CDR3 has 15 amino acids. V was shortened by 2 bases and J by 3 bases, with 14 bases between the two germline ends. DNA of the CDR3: TGTGCCAGCAGTTTATCGTCGGTCCAGGGCTACGAGCAGTACTTC. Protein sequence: CASSLSSVQGYEQYF.

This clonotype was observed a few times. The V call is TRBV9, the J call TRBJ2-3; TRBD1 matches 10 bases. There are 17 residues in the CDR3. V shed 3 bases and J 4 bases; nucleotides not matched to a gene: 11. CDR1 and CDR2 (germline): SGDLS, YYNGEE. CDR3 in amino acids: CASSAPGQGETPDTQYF. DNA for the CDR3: TGTGCCAGCAGCGCCCCAGGACAGGGGGAGACACCAGATACGCAGTATTTT.

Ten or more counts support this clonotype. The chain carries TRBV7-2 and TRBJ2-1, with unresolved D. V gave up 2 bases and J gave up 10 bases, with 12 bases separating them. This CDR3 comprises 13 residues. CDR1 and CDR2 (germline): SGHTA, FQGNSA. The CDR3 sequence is CASSLNPFGEQFF. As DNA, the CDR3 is TGTGCCAGCAGCTTAAATCCCTTTGGCGAGCAGTTCTTC.

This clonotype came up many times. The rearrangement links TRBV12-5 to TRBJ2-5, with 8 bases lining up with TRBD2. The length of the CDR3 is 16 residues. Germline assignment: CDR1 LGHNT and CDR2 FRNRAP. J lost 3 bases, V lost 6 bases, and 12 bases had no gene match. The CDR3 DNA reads TGTGCTAGTGGAGAGCTAAGCGGGAGTGTTGAAGAGACCCAGTACTTC. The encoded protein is CASGELSGSVEETQYF.

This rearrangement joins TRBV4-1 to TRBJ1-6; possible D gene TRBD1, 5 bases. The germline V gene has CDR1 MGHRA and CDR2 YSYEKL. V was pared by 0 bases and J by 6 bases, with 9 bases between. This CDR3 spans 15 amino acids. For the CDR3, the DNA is TGCGCCAGCAGCCAAGATTGGGACCCTAATTCACCCCTCCACTTT. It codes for CASSQDWDPNSPLHF.

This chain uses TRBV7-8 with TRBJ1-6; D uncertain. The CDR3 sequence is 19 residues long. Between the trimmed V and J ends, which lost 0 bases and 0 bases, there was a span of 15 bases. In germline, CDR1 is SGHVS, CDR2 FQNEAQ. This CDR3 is CASSLASPKPSSYNSPLHF. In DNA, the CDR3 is TGTGCCAGCAGCTTAGCGTCCCCCAAGCCGAGCTCCTATAATTCACCCCTCCACTTT.